The present entry profiles one T cell receptor beta chain with its context. This sample is part of a study of T cell responses to AZD1222 COVID-19 vaccine. The germline CDR1 and CDR2 sequences are KGHSH and LQKENI. The CDR3 contains 14 residues. With 3 bases removed from V and 6 bases from J, the gap between germline ends came to 14 bases. The table came from immunoSEQ multiplex PCR; TCRdb's copy has only in-frame clones and leaves some out. The sample includes tens of thousands of clones, approximately 91% seen only once; the top ten take roughly 7%. This TCR derives from an adult in good health. Sequenced material: peripheral blood, taken on day 0 of AZD1222 vaccination. The chain couples TRBV18 to TRBJ1-2; D ambiguous. The chain's CDR3 is CASSPPPGNDGYTF. The CDR3 nucleotides are TGTGCCAGCTCACCCCCCCCGGGGAATGATGGCTACACCTTC.